Below, one T cell receptor (beta chain) is given with its context. Its antigen remains unidentified. This entry is derived from a study of immune evolution from preneoplasia to lung adenocarcinoma. General study results and limits: Normal lung had highest clonality; later lesions appeared denser, more diverse. From normal lung to invasive adenocarcinoma, top clone frequencies appeared to decrease.

Two lung cancer pathologists independently confirmed each histologic diagnosis. The method was immunoSEQ multiplex PCR; TCRdb's version includes in-frame clones alone and lacks a portion of them. The table records a few thousand clones, 40% to 60% of them present only once. The clonotype comes from a person between 50 and 60 years old with lung adenocarcinoma. Sequencing input: FFPE normal lung tissue adjacent to the tumor.

As DNA, the CDR3 is TGTGCCTGGACTCCGGGTTCTAATGAAAAACTGTTTTTT. Translation: CAWTPGSNEKLFF. V usage is TRBV30 and J usage is TRBJ1-4; D is unresolved. The germline CDR1 and CDR2 sequences are GTSNPN and SVGIG (reference sequence). The CDR3 runs to 13 residues. V lost 4 bases and J lost 3, with 9 bases in between.